This T cell receptor (beta chain) was sequenced during a study of regulatory T cells in long-lasting Graves disease. Time point defined: newly diagnosed GD, antithyroid drugs for less than 3 months. Isolated PBMC RNA provided the starting material for the TCR library. Germline lookup yields CDR1 MNHEY and CDR2 SVGEGT. The CDR3 spans 12 residues. Between the trimmed V and J ends, which lost 8 bases and 2 bases, there was a span of 7 bases. Investigators prepared the TCR beta libraries by applying iRepertoire HTBI primers and Arm-PCR of CDR3 regions. Each CDR3 protein is one row after TCRdb ran MiXCR on the multiplex PCR reads. The table lists approximately 460,000 distinct CDR3 sequences, 16% of them singletons. This sample was shared with a second study, whose subject was T cells in Graves' hyperthyroidism and ophthalmopathy. That report adds: Most thyroid clonotypes expanded above 0.001 appeared in blood too.

This chain connects TRBV6-2 or TRBV6-3 to TRBJ2-1; D not resolved. The TCR originated in a woman aged 25 to 39 with Graves disease. The source material was peripheral blood mononuclear cells (PBMCs), sampled at new diagnosis, from a patient treated with antithyroid drugs. The DNA of the CDR3 is TGTGCCAGCGGCCGTCCCTACAATGAGCAGTTCTTC. Its protein is CASGRPYNEQFF.